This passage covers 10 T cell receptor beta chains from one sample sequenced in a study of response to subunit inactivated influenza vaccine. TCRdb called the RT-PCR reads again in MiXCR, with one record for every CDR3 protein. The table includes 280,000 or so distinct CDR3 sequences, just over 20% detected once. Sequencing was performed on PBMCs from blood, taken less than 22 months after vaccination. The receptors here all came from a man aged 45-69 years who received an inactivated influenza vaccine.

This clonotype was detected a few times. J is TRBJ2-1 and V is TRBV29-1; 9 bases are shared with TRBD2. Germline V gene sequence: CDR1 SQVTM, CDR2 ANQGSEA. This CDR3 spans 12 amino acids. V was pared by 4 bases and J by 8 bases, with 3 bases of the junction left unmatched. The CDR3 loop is CSVGRTSDEQFF. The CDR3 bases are TGCAGCGTTGGAAGGACTAGCGATGAGCAGTTCTTC.

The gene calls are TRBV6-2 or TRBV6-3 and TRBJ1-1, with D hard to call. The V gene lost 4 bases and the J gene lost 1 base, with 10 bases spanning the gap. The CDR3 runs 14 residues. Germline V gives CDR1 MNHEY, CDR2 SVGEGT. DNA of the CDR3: TGTGCCAGCAGTTTAATGGCGAGGAACACTGAAGCTTTCTTT. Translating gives CASSLMARNTEAFF.

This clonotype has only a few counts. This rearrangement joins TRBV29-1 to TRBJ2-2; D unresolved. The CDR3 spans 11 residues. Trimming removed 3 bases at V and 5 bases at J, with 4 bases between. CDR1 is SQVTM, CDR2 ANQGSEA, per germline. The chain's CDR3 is CSVEWTGELFF. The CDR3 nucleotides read TGCAGCGTTGAGTGGACCGGGGAGCTGTTTTTT.

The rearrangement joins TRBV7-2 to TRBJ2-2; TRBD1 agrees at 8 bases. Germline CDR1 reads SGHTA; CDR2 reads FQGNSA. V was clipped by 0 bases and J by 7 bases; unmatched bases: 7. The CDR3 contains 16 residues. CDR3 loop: CASSLAPRGPIGELFF. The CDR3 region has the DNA TGTGCCAGCAGCTTAGCGCCCAGGGGGCCCATCGGGGAGCTGTTTTTT.

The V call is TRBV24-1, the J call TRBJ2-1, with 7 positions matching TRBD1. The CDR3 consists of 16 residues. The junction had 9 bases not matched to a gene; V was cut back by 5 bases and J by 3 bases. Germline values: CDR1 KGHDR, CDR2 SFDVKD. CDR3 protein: CATSGIQGNGYNEQFF. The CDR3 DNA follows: TGTGCCACCAGTGGCATACAGGGGAACGGCTACAATGAGCAGTTCTTC.

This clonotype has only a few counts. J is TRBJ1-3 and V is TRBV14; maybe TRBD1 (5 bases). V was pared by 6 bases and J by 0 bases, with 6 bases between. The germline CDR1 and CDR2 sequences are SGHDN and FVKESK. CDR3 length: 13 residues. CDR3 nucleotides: TGTGCCAGCAGGACAGTCTCTGGAAACACCATATATTTT. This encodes CASRTVSGNTIYF.

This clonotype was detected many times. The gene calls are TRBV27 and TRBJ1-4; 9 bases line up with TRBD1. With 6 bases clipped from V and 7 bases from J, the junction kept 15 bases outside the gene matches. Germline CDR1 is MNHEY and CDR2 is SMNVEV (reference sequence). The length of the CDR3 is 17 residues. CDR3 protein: CASRKTGGEGRGEKLFF. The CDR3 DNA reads TGTGCCAGCAGAAAAACAGGGGGCGAAGGACGGGGTGAAAAACTGTTTTTT.

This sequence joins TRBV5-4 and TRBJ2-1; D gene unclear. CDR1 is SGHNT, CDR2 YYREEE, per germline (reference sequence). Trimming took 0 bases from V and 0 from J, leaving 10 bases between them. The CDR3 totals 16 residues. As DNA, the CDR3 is TGTGCCAGCAGCTTGGGGTCGGAGAGCTCCTACAATGAGCAGTTCTTC. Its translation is CASSLGSESSYNEQFF.

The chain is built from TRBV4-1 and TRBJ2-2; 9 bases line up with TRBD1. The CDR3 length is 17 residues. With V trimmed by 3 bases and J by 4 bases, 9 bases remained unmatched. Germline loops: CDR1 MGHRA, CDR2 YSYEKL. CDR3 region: CASSHFPGTGSTGELFF. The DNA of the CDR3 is TGCGCCAGCAGCCACTTTCCTGGGACAGGGTCCACCGGGGAGCTGTTTTTT.

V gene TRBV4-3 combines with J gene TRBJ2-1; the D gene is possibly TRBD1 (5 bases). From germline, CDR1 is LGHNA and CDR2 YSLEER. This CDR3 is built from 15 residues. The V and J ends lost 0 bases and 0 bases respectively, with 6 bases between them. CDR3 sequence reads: CASSQEQGSYNEQFF. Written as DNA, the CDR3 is TGCGCCAGCAGCCAAGAGCAGGGCTCCTACAATGAGCAGTTCTTC.